This TCR beta chain was identified in a study of shared clonotypes between healthy human individuals (dated by TCRdb to 2020 to 2021). With respect to the entire study: The cohort comprised a couple of women and a few men aged 18 to 49 years. For each donor, CD4 naive and CD4 memory were each run on three plates, CD8 naive on two plates, and CD8 memory on one plate. The study deeply sequenced blood TCR repertoires of 5 or 6 healthy adults to estimate repertoire size and the extent of clonotype sharing between individuals. To increase sequencing depth and limit assay-specific biases, TCR repertoire library preparation and sequencing were carried out by different laboratories using diverse techniques. Leukapheresis yielded between about 0.94 and 9.5 billion PBMCs per donor.

The CDR3, from cysteine to phenylalanine, totals 20 residues. This entry keeps only the CDR3 DNA: 60 bases, framed from base 1. For CDR1 and CDR2, the germline V gene lists MDHEN and SYDVKM. The V end loses 3 bases and the J end loses 2 bases, and a stretch of 27 bases separates them. As regards this clone: Its antigen is not yet known. No quality values exist for individual bases; no much larger clone is one base distant.

Results the study describes overall, beyond this receptor: Only blood was sampled, and tissue TCR repertoires likely differ from those in blood. Compared with non-shared clonotypes, the clonotypes found in all four sorted-subset donors had higher generation probabilities. Based on pairwise subsampling, the degree of clonotype sharing among donors was expected to be affected by sequencing depth. Because the study included a small number of donors, the genetic and exposure-history diversity represented was limited. When a few donors were compared, the shared fraction of clonotypes was approximately 5% for naive CD4, about 4% for naive CD8, about 2.4% for memory CD4, and under 0.5% for memory CD8. Naive subsets generally had larger estimated clonotype richness than memory subsets did. Even with the large sequencing depth, rarefaction of the sorted-subset datasets indicated that sequencing was incomplete.

TCR CDR3 regions were amplified from genomic DNA by multiplex PCR using the deep immunoSEQ assay. Extracted genomic DNA from each cell subset was distributed evenly across all wells of several immunoSEQ 96-well plates, and each plate was treated as a replicate. Each replicate PCR for sorted subsets received 200 ng genomic DNA, equal to around 32,000 T cell genomes. Purified libraries were measured with a Qubit 3.0 fluorometer, size-checked on a Bioanalyzer 2100, and measured again with the KAPA Library Quantification kit. Each immunoSEQ 96-well plate was sequenced on its own single-read 150-cycle Illumina NextSeq 550 flow cell. Per the authors' processing: The immunoSEQ output contained only junctional sequences without quality scores, so filtering could not match that applied to full-length reads. Sequences were annotated with PyIR, a Python wrapper for IgBLAST v1.9, using IMGT germline references to assign V/J genes and CDR3. Reads were removed for weak V/J assignments (E-value above 1e-6), missing CDR3, stop codons, out-of-frame junctions, or ambiguous translated residues. V3J clonotypes were defined by identical inferred V gene, J gene, and CDR3 amino acid sequence. The percentage overlap between two repertoires was calculated by dividing the number of shared unique clonotypes by the size of the smaller repertoire. Repertoire richness was assessed with RTK rarefaction, the Chao1 estimator, and Recon v2.1 estimates of unobserved clonotypes. Generation probabilities for all TCRbeta clonotypes obtained by the gDNA method from a handful of donors were computed using OLGA. TCRdb provides this immuneACCESS table in a form limited to in-frame rearrangements. Some clones are lacking; in checked studies, under half of them reflect an unresolved V gene, and why the rest are absent is not known. Clonal size and the V and J genes are those of that table, whereas D and trimming came from the DNA. The sample has approximately 980,000 clones on record, roughly 72% of them singletons. The leading ten clones occupy over 1.3% of the sample.

Donors were healthy HIV-negative adults with no recently reported acute infections or vaccinations. Every donor was a Caucasian adult residing in Nashville, Tennessee, USA. CD4+ T cells were enriched through magnetic negative selection, after which naive cells were positively selected on CD45RA and the remaining negative fraction served as the memory subset. Blood was collected by leukapheresis, and PBMCs were isolated by Ficoll-Histopaque density gradient centrifugation and then cryopreserved in liquid nitrogen vapor phase. Analytical flow cytometry was used to check the purity and quantity of every magnetically sorted T cell population. Genomic DNA was isolated from each sorted fraction and quantified by UV absorbance on a Nanodrop 2000c.

The chain is assembled from TRBV28 and TRBJ2-3, with a tentative D call of TRBD1 or TRBD2, each matching 5 bases. The source material was memory CD4+ T cells sorted from blood. In light of the paper, this sample's cell subset or site label describes: CD45RA-negative fraction. The source of this sequence is a man between 18 and 35 years old in good health. The sequence in DNA is TGTGCCAGCAGTTTCCCTCCTAAGAGGGGTGAGGGACCCCACACAGATACGCAGTATTTT. It codes for CASSFPPKRGEGPHTDTQYF.